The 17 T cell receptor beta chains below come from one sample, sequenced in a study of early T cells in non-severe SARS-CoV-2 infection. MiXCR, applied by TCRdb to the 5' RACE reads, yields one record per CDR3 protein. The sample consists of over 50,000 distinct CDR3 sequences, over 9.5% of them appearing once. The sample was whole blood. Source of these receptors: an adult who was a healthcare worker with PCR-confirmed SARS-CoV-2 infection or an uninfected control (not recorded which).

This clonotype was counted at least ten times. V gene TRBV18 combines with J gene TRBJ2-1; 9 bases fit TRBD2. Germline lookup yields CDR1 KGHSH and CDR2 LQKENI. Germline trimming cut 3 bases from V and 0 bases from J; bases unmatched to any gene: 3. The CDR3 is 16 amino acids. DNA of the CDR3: TGTGCCAGCTCACCGCGTAGCGGGAGCTCCTACAATGAGCAGTTCTTC. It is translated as CASSPRSGSSYNEQFF.

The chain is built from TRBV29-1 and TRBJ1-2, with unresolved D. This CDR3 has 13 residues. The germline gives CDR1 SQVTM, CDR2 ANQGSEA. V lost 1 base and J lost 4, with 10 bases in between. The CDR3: CSVEGGSFYGYTF. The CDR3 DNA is TGCAGCGTTGAAGGTGGCAGCTTCTATGGCTACACCTTC.

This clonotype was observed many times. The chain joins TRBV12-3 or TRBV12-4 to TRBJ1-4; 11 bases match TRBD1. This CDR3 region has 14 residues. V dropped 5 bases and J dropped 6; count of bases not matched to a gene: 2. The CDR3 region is CASSRTGGDEKLFF. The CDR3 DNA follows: TGTGCCAGCAGTCGGACAGGGGGCGATGAAAAACTGTTTTTT.

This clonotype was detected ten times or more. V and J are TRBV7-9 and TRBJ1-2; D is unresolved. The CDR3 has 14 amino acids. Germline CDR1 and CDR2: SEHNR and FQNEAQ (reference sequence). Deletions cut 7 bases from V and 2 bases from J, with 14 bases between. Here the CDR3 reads CASNKLYQNYGYTF. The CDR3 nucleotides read TGTGCCAGCAACAAGCTATACCAGAACTATGGCTACACCTTC.

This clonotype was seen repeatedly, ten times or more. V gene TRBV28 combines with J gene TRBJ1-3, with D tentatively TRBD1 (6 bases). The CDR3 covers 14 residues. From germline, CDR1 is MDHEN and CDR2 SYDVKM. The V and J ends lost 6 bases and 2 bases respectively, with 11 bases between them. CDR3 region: CASRPTGTGNTIYF. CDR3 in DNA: TGTGCCAGCAGACCAACAGGGACTGGAAACACCATATATTTT.

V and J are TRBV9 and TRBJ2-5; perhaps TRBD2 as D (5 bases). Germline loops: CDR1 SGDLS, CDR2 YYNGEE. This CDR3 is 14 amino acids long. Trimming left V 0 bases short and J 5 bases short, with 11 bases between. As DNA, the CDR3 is TGTGCCAGCAGCGTAGGAGCGGATCCGGAGACCCAGTACTTC. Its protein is CASSVGADPETQYF.

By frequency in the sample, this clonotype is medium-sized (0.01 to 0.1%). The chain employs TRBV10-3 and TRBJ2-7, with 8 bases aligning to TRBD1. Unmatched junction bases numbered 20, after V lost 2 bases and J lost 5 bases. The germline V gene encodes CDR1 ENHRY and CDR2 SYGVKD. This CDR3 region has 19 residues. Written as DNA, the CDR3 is TGTGCCATCAGTGAGCCCTGGGACAGGACTGCCAAGTTAGGGGACGAGCAGTACTTC. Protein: CAISEPWDRTAKLGDEQYF.

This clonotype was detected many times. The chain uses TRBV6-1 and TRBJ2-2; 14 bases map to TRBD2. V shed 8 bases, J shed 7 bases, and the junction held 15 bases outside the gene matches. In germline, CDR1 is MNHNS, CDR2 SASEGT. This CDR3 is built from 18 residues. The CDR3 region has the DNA TGTGCCAGCTACCAAGCCGGACTAGCGGGGGGCCCCGTCGGGGAGCTGTTTTTT. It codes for CASYQAGLAGGPVGELFF.

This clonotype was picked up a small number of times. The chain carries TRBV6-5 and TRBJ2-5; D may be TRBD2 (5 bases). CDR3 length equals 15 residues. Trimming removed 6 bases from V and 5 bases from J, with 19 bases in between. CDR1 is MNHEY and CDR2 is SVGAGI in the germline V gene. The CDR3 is CASSPTGSTGETQYF. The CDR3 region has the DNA TGTGCCAGCAGCCCGACCGGGTCCACGGGGGAGACCCAGTACTTC.

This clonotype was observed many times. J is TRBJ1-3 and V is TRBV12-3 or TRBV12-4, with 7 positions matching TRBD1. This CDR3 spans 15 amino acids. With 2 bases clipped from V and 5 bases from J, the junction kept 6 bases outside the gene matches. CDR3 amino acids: CASSLQSGGRNTIYF. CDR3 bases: TGTGCCAGCAGTTTACAGTCAGGGGGACGAAACACCATATATTTT.

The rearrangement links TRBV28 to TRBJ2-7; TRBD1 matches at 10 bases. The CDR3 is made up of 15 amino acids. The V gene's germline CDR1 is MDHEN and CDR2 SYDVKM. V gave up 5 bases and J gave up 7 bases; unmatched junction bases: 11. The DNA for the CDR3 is TGTGCCAGCAGTACAACCGGGACAGGGGCAAGAGAGCAGTACTTC. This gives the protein CASSTTGTGAREQYF.

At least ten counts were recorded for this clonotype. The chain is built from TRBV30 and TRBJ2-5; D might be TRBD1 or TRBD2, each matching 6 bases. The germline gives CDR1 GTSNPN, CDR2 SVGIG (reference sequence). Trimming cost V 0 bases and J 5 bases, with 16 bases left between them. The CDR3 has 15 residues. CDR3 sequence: CAWSVRRGAEETQYF. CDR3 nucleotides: TGTGCCTGGAGTGTACGTAGGGGGGCTGAGGAGACCCAGTACTTC.

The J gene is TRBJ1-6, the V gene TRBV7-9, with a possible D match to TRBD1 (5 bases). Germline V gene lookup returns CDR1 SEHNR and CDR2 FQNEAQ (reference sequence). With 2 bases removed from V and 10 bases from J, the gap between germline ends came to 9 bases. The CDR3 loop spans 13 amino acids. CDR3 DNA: TGTGCCAGCAGCTTACAGGGACCCTCACCCCTCCACTTT. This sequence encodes CASSLQGPSPLHF. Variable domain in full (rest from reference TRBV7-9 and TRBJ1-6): DTGVSQNPRHKITKRGQNVTFRCDPISEHNRLYWYRQTLGQGPEFLTYFQNEAQLEKSRLLSDRFSAERPKGSFSTLEIQRTEQGDSAMYLCASSLQGPSPLHFGNGTRLTVT.

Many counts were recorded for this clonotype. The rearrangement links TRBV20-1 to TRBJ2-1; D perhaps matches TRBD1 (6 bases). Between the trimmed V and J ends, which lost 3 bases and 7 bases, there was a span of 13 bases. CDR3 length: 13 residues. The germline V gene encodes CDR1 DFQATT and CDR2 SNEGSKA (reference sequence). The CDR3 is CSASLGASNEQFF. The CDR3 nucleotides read TGCAGTGCTAGCCTGGGGGCTTCTAATGAGCAGTTCTTC.

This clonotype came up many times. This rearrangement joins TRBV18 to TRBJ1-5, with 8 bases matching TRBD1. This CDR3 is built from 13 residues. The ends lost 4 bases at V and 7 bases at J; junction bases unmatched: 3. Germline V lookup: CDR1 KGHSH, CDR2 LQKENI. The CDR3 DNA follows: TGTGCCAGCTCACGCGACAGGGGACAGCCCCAGCATTTT. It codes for CASSRDRGQPQHF.

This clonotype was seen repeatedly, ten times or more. The CDR3 DNA sequence: TGCGCCAGCAGCCAAACGAGGGAGGGGTCCTACGAGCAGTACTTC. Encoded protein: CASSQTREGSYEQYF. The chain combines TRBV4-1 with TRBJ2-7; 7 bases align to TRBD2. The V gene's germline CDR1 is MGHRA and CDR2 YSYEKL. The J segment lost 1 base and the V segment lost 2 bases, leaving 5 bases of the junction unmatched. The CDR3 has 15 amino acids.

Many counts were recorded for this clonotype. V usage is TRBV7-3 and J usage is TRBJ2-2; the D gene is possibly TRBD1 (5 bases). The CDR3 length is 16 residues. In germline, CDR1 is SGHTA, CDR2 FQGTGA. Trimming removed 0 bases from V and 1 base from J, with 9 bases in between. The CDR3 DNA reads TGTGCCAGCAGCTTAACGTTCGGACAGAACACCGGGGAGCTGTTTTTT. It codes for CASSLTFGQNTGELFF.